This TCR beta chain stems from a study of blood T cell repertoires in COVID-19. The germline V and J ends were trimmed by 3 bases and 2 bases, with 10 bases remaining between them. CDR3 size: 14 residues. Germline CDR1 and CDR2: KGHSH and LQKENI. Original methodology: Researchers report that nucleated cell counts were estimated from reference gene primer amplification. The assay was immunoSEQ multiplex PCR, and TCRdb's table has in-frame clones only and misses some. V and J calls and clone size come straight from that table; D and trimming were deduced from the DNA. The sample lists roughly 39,000 clones; 88% were seen once.

The chain employs TRBV18 and TRBJ2-5, with D perhaps TRBD1 (5 bases). The sample taken for sequencing was peripheral blood. The source of this sequence is a woman aged 70-85 years with acute or convalescent COVID-19. CDR3 protein: CASSPPGSQETQYF. As DNA, the CDR3 is TGTGCCAGCTCACCTCCAGGGTCGCAAGAGACCCAGTACTTC.